This record looks at one TCR beta chain sequence and its context. This record comes from a study of preoperative IRX-2 immunotherapy in early breast cancer. Sequencing used immunoSEQ multiplex PCR; TCRdb keeps in-frame clones, though not all of them. The sample consists of approximately 31,000 clones, 85% to 90% of them appearing once. Treatment: preoperative locoregional IRX-2 cytokine immunotherapy. The CDR3 has 17 amino acids. The chain combines TRBV1 with TRBJ1-2; TRBD1 is the table's D call, not checked against the DNA. TRBV1 is reported as a pseudogene. Here the sequenced sample was tumor tissue, taken after IRX-2 immunotherapy. This TCR was recovered from a human donor with breast cancer. The CDR3 loop reads CASSQAIRASNNYGYTF. As DNA, the CDR3 is TGCGCCAGCAGCCAAGCGATCAGGGCCTCGAATAACTATGGCTACACCTTC.